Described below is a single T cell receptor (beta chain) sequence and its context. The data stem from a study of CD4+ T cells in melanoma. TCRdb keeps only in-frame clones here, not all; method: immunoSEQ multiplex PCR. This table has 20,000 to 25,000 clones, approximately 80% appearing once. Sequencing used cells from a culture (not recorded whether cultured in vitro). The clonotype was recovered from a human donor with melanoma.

Here the CDR3 DNA reads TGCGCCAGCAGCGGGACCTCTGGGGCCAACGTCCTGACTTTC. This gives the protein CASSGTSGANVLTF. The chain uses TRBV5-1 and TRBJ2-6, with D perhaps assigned TRBD1 or TRBD2 (5 bases each). V was clipped by 4 bases and J by 0 bases, with 5 bases between them. The CDR3 contains 14 residues. Germline values: CDR1 SGHRS, CDR2 YFSETQ.